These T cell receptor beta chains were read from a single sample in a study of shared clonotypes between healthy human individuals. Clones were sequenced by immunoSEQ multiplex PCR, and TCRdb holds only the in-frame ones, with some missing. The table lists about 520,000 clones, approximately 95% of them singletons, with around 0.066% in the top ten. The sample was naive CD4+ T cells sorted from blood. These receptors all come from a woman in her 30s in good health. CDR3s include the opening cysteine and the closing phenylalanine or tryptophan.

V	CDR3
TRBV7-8	CASSLAPGRVLGQPQHF
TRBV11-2	CASSLSPDVDEQFF
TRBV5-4	CASSPRRGGRGDEQYF
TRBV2	CASSDSGLAKETQYF
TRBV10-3	CAISDRVEADTQYF
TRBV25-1	CASSEWGHMNTEAFF
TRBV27	CASSLSARTGSYEQYF
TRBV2	CASREGPGPEQYF
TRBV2	CASSLDREIQPQHF
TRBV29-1	CSGHSQNTGELFF
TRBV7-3	CASSLERDTEAFF
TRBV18	CASSIGGVTDTQYF